A selection of T cell receptor beta chains follows, all from one sample in a study of cytomegalovirus exposure and HLA in healthy donors. Only in-frame clones appear in the TCRdb table, and some are missing; sequencing was by immunoSEQ multiplex PCR. This sample carries around 50,000 clones, with about 2.5% going to the ten biggest clones. Sequences were obtained from PBMCs. The receptors derive from a female donor in good health and CMV-seronegative. Each CDR3 is given with its conserved first and last residue. The order of the fields is V gene, CDR3 protein.

TRBV30	CAWRPGLDNTGELFF
TRBV5-1	CASSLTATNEKLFF
TRBV11-3	CASSLAGGGTDNEQFF
TRBV30	CAWSKRSPYEQYF
TRBV27	CASSRGWAPGGYGYTF
TRBV9	CASSVVSGTEAFF
TRBV28	CASSFGQALTKNIQYF
TRBV27	CASRLSGTGGLYTEAFF
TRBV5-1	CASSLKLAGEAFF
TRBV29-1	CSVVPTYRGRPEAFF
TRBV7-6	CASSETSGRAREQYF
TRBV5-1	CASRTVNTEAFF
TRBV30	CAWSGQGDSPLHF
TRBV9	CASSAGLSGTSGTYEQYF
TRBV5-4	CASSLSADFANTIYF
TRBV7-9	CASGTGRTEAFF
TRBV30	CAWSRGSDTQYF
TRBV11-3	CASSSDRGKPYEQYF
TRBV30	CAWVSGGAAVHNEQFF
TRBV6-5	CASSYSEANGYTF
TRBV7-9	CASSLSMNTEAFF
TRBV5-1	CASSRVTGTGSSYEQYF
TRBV15	CATSRPGRGVYEQYF
TRBV5-1	CASSPSGTRNTGELFF
TRBV27	CASMGQGRSEQYF
TRBV27	CASSYAGALDGYTF
TRBV30	CAWSLGVAKNIQYF
TRBV7-2	CASSSQGGNQPQHF
TRBV18	CASSPGGWSTDTQYF
TRBV15	CATSRSNRARTGELFF
TRBV6-1	CASSENSHTEAFF
TRBV19	CASRRTGSSYEQYF
TRBV30	CASSGTGDYEQYF
TRBV7-9	CASSLDRDTDTQYF
TRBV18	CASSPPTGRNTEAFF
TRBV5-1	CASSLTGVGNQPQHF
TRBV9	CASSVWLAGTGELFF
TRBV29-1	CSVVSVTGPRGYTF
TRBV5-1	CASSGTGADNEQFF
TRBV19	CASSPRAGSYEQYF
TRBV4-2	CASSQELAGGTDTQYF
TRBV4-1	CASSKPGQGNTEAFF
TRBV18	CASSPKLGGPSSYEQYF
TRBV5-1	CASTYPGDEQFF
TRBV6-1	CASSEGGSGANVLTF
TRBV29-1	CSVAGSNQPQHF
TRBV5-1	CASSLSGKSTDTQYF
TRBV6-5	CASSSRQRNTEAFF
TRBV4-2	CASSHDPGQGENTGELFF
TRBV4-1	CASSQQPGSSYNEQFF
TRBV18	CASSPRTEFNYGYTF
TRBV2	CASSPLAGGLHEQYF
TRBV6-5	CASSWAGATNEKLFF
TRBV30	CACISRGDAKSNYGYTF
TRBV5-1	CASSYGQGNTEAFF
TRBV27	CASRKDRYSYEQYF
TRBV20-1	CSVRRQETQYF